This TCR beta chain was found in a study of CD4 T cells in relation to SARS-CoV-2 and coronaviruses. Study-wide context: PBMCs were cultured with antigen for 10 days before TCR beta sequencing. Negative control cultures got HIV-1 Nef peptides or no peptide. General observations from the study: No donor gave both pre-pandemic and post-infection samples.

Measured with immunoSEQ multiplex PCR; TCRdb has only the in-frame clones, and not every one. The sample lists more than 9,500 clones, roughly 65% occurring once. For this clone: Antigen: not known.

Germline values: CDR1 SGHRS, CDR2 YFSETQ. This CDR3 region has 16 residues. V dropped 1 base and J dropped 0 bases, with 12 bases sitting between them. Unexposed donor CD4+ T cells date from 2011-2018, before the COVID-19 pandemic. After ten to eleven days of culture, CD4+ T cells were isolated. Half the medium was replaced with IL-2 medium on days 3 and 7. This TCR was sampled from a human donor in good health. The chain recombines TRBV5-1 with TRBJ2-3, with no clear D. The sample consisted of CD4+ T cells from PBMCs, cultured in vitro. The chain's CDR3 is CASSLNGRSSTDTQYF. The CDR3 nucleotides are TGCGCCAGCAGCTTGAATGGACGTTCAAGCACAGATACGCAGTATTTT.